The rows below give T cell receptor beta chains drawn from one sample of a study of CD8 T cells in Susac syndrome. TCRdb itself ran the immunoSEQ multiplex PCR reads through MiXCR, one entry per CDR3 protein. The table has some 140,000 distinct CDR3 sequences, 85% to 95% seen once. Sequencing used CD8+ T cells from PBMCs. These receptors were obtained from a human donor with Susac syndrome. The CDR3 runs from the conserved cysteine through the conserved F or W. The D gene is left open where the match is weak. Size values are once, few and many counts, or a class for expanded clones, and some rows have none.

DNA	CDR3	size	V	J	D
TGCGCCAGCAGCCAGACACCGGGTGGGAAGGGGGAGTATGGCTACACCTTC	CASSQTPGGKGEYGYTF	NA	TRBV4-1	TRBJ1-2	NA
TGTGCCAGCAGCCCCGAGCCGGACAGGGGCTACCCCTTCTATGGCTACACCTTC	CASSPEPDRGYPFYGYTF	NA	TRBV3-1	TRBJ1-2	TRBD1
TGTGCCACCAGCAGTACCCGACAGCCCGAGGTGGGTCAGCCCCAGCATTTT	CATSSTRQPEVGQPQHF	NA	TRBV15	TRBJ1-5	NA
TGTGCGTGGGGTAATGAGCAGTTCTTC	CAWGNEQFF	NA	TRBV28	TRBJ2-1	NA
TGTGCCAGCAGCTTATACGAGACCTCCTACAATGAGCAGTTCTTC	CASSLYETSYNEQFF	NA	TRBV7-9	TRBJ2-1	NA
TGCGCCAGCAGCGACCGAGCCCCTGAGCAGTTCTTC	CASSDRAPEQFF	NA	TRBV5-1	TRBJ2-1	NA
TGTGCCAGCAGCCCGGGACAGGAGGCCTACGAGCAGTACTTC	CASSPGQEAYEQYF	NA	TRBV6-6	TRBJ2-7	TRBD1
TGTGCCAGTAGTCTGGGAAGCGGGATCTACGAGCAGTACTTC	CASSLGSGIYEQYF	NA	TRBV19	TRBJ2-7	TRBD2
TGTGCCAGTAGTATCGGGGGGCTTGAAGCTTTCTTT	CASSIGGLEAFF	once	TRBV19	TRBJ1-1	NA
TGTGCCAGCAGCGTAACCCAAGAGACCCAGTACTTC	CASSVTQETQYF	NA	TRBV9	TRBJ2-5	NA
TGTGCCAGCAGCCTAGGATTCGGCGGGACCTACAATGAGCAGTTCTTC	CASSLGFGGTYNEQFF	once	TRBV7-9	TRBJ2-1	NA
TGTGCCAGCAGAGAGGACGGACTGAACACTGAAGCTTTCTTT	CASREDGLNTEAFF	NA	TRBV2	TRBJ1-1	NA
TGTGCCAGCAGCCAAGATATGGGACTAAGCACTGAAGCTTTCTTT	CASSQDMGLSTEAFF	once	TRBV3-1	TRBJ1-1	NA
TGTGCCAGCTCACCACCAGGGACTGGAAACACCATATATTTT	CASSPPGTGNTIYF	NA	TRBV18	TRBJ1-3	NA
TGTGCCAGCAGCTCCCCTGGCGGGAGTTCCTACAATGAGCAGTTCTTC	CASSSPGGSSYNEQFF	NA	TRBV13	TRBJ2-1	TRBD2
TGTGCCAGCTCACCGCCCTCCCTGCCGACTAATGAAAAACTGTTTTTT	CASSPPSLPTNEKLFF	NA	TRBV18	TRBJ1-4	NA
TGTGCCAGCAGCCTTAAGGCCCCTCCGGGTGAGCAGTACTTC	CASSLKAPPGEQYF	NA	TRBV14	TRBJ2-7	NA
TGCAGTGCTAGAACGAGGAGCTCCTACAATGAGCAGTTCTTC	CSARTRSSYNEQFF	NA	TRBV20-1	TRBJ2-1	NA
TGCGCCAGCAGCCAAGAAGGGACTAGCGGGTTCTACGAGCAGTACTTC	CASSQEGTSGFYEQYF	once	TRBV4-1	TRBJ2-7	TRBD2
TGTGCCAGCAGTTTGACCCGGCCCGAGCAGTACTTC	CASSLTRPEQYF	NA	TRBV12-3/TRBV12-4	TRBJ2-7	NA
TGTGCCAGCAGCCGGACGATAGTAAGCGGACCCCACAATGAGCAGTTCTTC	CASSRTIVSGPHNEQFF	NA	TRBV7-6	TRBJ2-1	NA
TGTGCCAGCAGCTTGGACTTAGGACGAGGCGAGCAGTACTTC	CASSLDLGRGEQYF	NA	TRBV5-4	TRBJ2-7	NA
TGCAGTGCTAGATTAGAGCCTCCCTACGAGCAGTACTTC	CSARLEPPYEQYF	NA	TRBV20-1	TRBJ2-7	NA
TGTGCCAGCAGTCACGGACTAGCGGGAGAAGAGACCCAGTACTTC	CASSHGLAGEETQYF	NA	TRBV28	TRBJ2-5	TRBD2
TGTGCCAGCAGCTTCGGCCGTCCATTTAACACTGAAGCTTTCTTT	CASSFGRPFNTEAFF	once	TRBV7-9	TRBJ1-1	NA
TGTGCCAGCACAGGGACTAGCTCAAATGAGCAGTTCTTC	CASTGTSSNEQFF	NA	TRBV25-1	TRBJ2-1	TRBD2
TGTGCCAGTAGTATGTCGTCCCTTGGCAATCAGCCCCAGCATTTT	CASSMSSLGNQPQHF	NA	TRBV19	TRBJ1-5	NA
TGTGCCACCAGCACCTCGGGGAGGGGTGGGTCCTACGAGCAGTACTTC	CATSTSGRGGSYEQYF	NA	TRBV15	TRBJ2-7	TRBD2
TGCAGCGGGGACAGGGGTGACACTGAAGCTTTCTTT	CSGDRGDTEAFF	NA	TRBV29-1	TRBJ1-1	TRBD1
TGTGCCAGCAGCGAGACAGGGGGCGTCTACAATGAGCAGTTCTTC	CASSETGGVYNEQFF	NA	TRBV9	TRBJ2-1	TRBD1
TGCGCCAGCAGCTTGGGGGACAATGCAGAGACCCAGTACTTC	CASSLGDNAETQYF	NA	TRBV5-1	TRBJ2-5	NA
TGCGCCAGCCAAAGGGCCGAGAGCACTGAAGCTTTCTTT	CASQRAESTEAFF	few	TRBV5-1	TRBJ1-1	NA
TGCAGGGATAACACTGAAGCTTTCTTT	CRDNTEAFF	NA	TRBV29-1	TRBJ1-1	NA
TGTGCCAGCAGCTCTTGGGACAGCTCCTACGAGCAGTACTTC	CASSSWDSSYEQYF	NA	TRBV7-2	TRBJ2-7	TRBD1
TGCAGCGTAACCAGGGGGTACGGCTCCTACGAGCAGTACTTC	CSVTRGYGSYEQYF	NA	TRBV29-1	TRBJ2-7	TRBD1
TGTGCCAGCAGTTTAGTGCCAGCGGGGGCCCCGGAGACCCAGTACTTC	CASSLVPAGAPETQYF	NA	TRBV27	TRBJ2-5	TRBD2